These T cell receptor beta chains were read from a single sample in a study of technical replicates of blood from a few donors. Profiled with immunoSEQ multiplex PCR; TCRdb holds only in-frame clones, not every one. In the table there are 85,000 to 90,000 clones, around 90% of which are singletons. Sequenced sample: T cells isolated from PBMCs. All receptors come from a human donor in good health. Both conserved end residues are part of each CDR3. The D gene is left open where the match is weak. Size tells how often a clone was seen (once, few, many) or the class of an expanded clone, and some rows leave it out.

-,TRBJ1-1,TRBV6-6,TRBD1,CASNPTGMNTEAFF,TGTGCCAGCAACCCGACAGGGATGAACACTGAAGCTTTCTTT
-,TRBJ2-1,TRBV28,TRBD2,CASSSLAGGSYNEQFF,TGTGCCAGCAGTTCTTTGGCGGGAGGATCCTACAATGAGCAGTTCTTC
-,TRBJ2-5,TRBV7-9,-,CASSFAGAQETQYF,TGTGCCAGCAGCTTTGCGGGGGCCCAAGAGACCCAGTACTTC
-,TRBJ1-2,TRBV10-3,-,CAISDGYGYTF,TGTGCCATCAGTGACGGCTATGGCTACACCTTC
-,TRBJ1-5,TRBV11-3,-,CASSLPGVGQPQHF,TGTGCCAGCAGCCTCCCGGGGGTGGGCCAGCCCCAGCATTTT
-,TRBJ2-1,TRBV29-1,TRBD2,CSQTTSGKSNEQFF,TGCAGTCAGACGACTAGCGGGAAAAGCAATGAGCAGTTCTTC
-,TRBJ1-2,TRBV2,-,CASSEALHYGYTF,TGTGCCAGCAGTGAAGCACTCCACTATGGCTACACCTTC
few,TRBJ1-1,TRBV2,-,CASSLSGSGNTEAFF,TGTGCCAGCAGCCTAAGTGGGTCAGGGAACACTGAAGCTTTCTTT
-,TRBJ2-7,TRBV12-1,-,CASSFALASSEDHEQYF,TGTGCCAGCAGCTTTGCCTTGGCGTCTAGCGAGGACCACGAGCAGTACTTC
-,TRBJ2-5,TRBV28,TRBD2,CASSLPISGRAETQYF,TGTGCCAGCAGTTTACCTATTAGCGGGAGGGCCGAGACCCAGTACTTC
-,TRBJ1-2,TRBV11-2,TRBD1,CASSPITGGLGYTF,TGTGCCAGCAGCCCCATTACAGGGGGTCTAGGCTACACCTTC
-,TRBJ2-5,TRBV19,TRBD2,CASSIGGGTQETQYF,TGTGCCAGTAGTATAGGCGGGGGAACCCAAGAGACCCAGTACTTC
-,TRBJ2-7,TRBV19,TRBD1,CARLGQGTRPYEQYF,TGTGCCAGGCTCGGACAGGGGACACGTCCCTACGAGCAGTACTTC
-,TRBJ2-7,TRBV7-8,TRBD2,CASSLVQGLAGGPYYEQYF,TGTGCCAGCAGCTTAGTTCAGGGACTAGCGGGGGGCCCCTACTACGAGCAGTACTTC
-,TRBJ2-7,TRBV18,-,CASSRQASYEQYF,TGTGCCAGCTCCCGACAGGCTTCCTACGAGCAGTACTTC
-,TRBJ1-2,TRBV5-8,-,CASSLGQGNYGYTF,TGTGCCAGCAGCTTAGGTCAGGGGAACTATGGCTACACCTTC
few,TRBJ2-2,TRBV6-4,-,CASSSKNTGELFF,TGTGCCAGCAGTTCCAAGAACACCGGGGAGCTGTTTTTT
-,TRBJ1-1,TRBV7-9,TRBD1,CASSSDLQGSTEAFF,TGTGCCAGCAGCTCAGATCTACAGGGGAGCACTGAAGCTTTCTTT
once,TRBJ2-5,TRBV5-1,TRBD2,CASSRGPSGEETQYF,TGCGCCAGCAGCCGGGGACCTAGCGGGGAAGAGACCCAGTACTTC
-,TRBJ2-5,TRBV7-9,TRBD1,CASSLQGARGETQYF,TGTGCCAGCAGCTTACAGGGGGCACGGGGGGAGACCCAGTACTTC
-,TRBJ2-5,TRBV12-5,TRBD1,CASGLAPDRGGETQYF,TGTGCTAGTGGTTTGGCCCCCGACAGGGGGGGGGAGACCCAGTACTTC
few,TRBJ1-1,TRBV10-3,-,CAISSVNTEAFF,TGTGCCATCAGCAGCGTTAACACTGAAGCTTTCTTT
-,TRBJ1-1,TRBV19,-,CASIPTAGVNTEAFF,TGTGCCAGTATCCCGACGGCGGGGGTGAACACTGAAGCTTTCTTT
-,TRBJ1-4,TRBV5-1,TRBD1,CASSLGQGAGYEKLFF,TGCGCCAGCAGCTTGGGACAGGGGGCCGGGTATGAAAAACTGTTTTTT
-,TRBJ1-1,TRBV5-1,-,CASRMYGGTEAFF,TGCGCCAGCAGGATGTACGGGGGAACTGAAGCTTTCTTT
-,TRBJ2-1,TRBV6-5,-,CASSPMTREQFF,TGTGCCAGCAGTCCAATGACTCGGGAGCAGTTCTTC
-,TRBJ2-7,TRBV15,-,CATSRGSAAYEQYF,TGTGCCACCAGCAGAGGTAGTGCCGCCTACGAGCAGTACTTC
-,TRBJ2-5,TRBV7-8,TRBD1,CASSLEQGAETQYF,TGTGCCAGCAGCTTAGAGCAGGGGGCAGAGACCCAGTACTTC
-,TRBJ1-3,TRBV6-1,TRBD1,CASSPQPDRGNTIYF,TGTGCCAGCAGTCCACAACCCGACAGGGGCAACACCATATATTTT
-,TRBJ1-5,TRBV4-1,-,CASSQGVILGGRGDHNQPQHF,TGCGCCAGCAGCCAAGGAGTAATTTTGGGGGGGCGTGGGGATCACAATCAGCCCCAGCATTTT
once,TRBJ1-3,TRBV7-9,-,CASSPPDAGSGNTIYF,TGTGCCAGCAGCCCCCCGGACGCGGGTTCTGGAAACACCATATATTTT
-,TRBJ1-1,TRBV13,-,CASSLKEEYTEAFF,TGTGCCAGCAGCTTAAAGGAGGAATACACTGAAGCTTTCTTT
-,TRBJ1-1,TRBV10-1,-,CASSETASGGAFF,TGCGCCAGCAGTGAGACCGCCTCCGGAGGGGCTTTCTTT
-,TRBJ1-1,TRBV11-2,TRBD1,CATGQGATEAFF,TGTGCCACCGGACAGGGGGCCACTGAAGCTTTCTTT
-,TRBJ2-7,TRBV6-1,TRBD1,CASSSQGQVWSEQYF,TGTGCCAGCAGCTCACAGGGACAGGTTTGGTCGGAGCAGTACTTC
-,TRBJ1-1,TRBV6-5,-,CASSYSYRVETEAFF,TGTGCCAGCAGTTACTCGTACAGGGTAGAGACTGAAGCTTTCTTT
-,TRBJ1-2,TRBV5-1,-,CASSLETVRGYTF,TGCGCCAGCAGCTTGGAGACAGTGCGGGGCTACACCTTC
-,TRBJ2-5,TRBV28,-,CASSYERETQYF,TGTGCCAGCAGTTATGAGAGGGAGACCCAGTACTTC
-,TRBJ2-3,TRBV6-5,TRBD1,CASSLDRADTDTQYF,TGTGCCAGCAGTTTGGACAGGGCCGACACAGATACGCAGTATTTT
-,TRBJ1-2,TRBV29-1,-,CSVGPGEGRVYGYTF,TGCAGCGTAGGACCAGGGGAGGGGCGCGTCTATGGCTACACCTTC
-,TRBJ1-6,TRBV30,-,CAWSVLRSPLHF,TGTGCCTGGAGTGTATTACGGTCACCCCTCCACTTT
-,TRBJ2-7,TRBV6-1,-,CASSARGTYEQYF,TGTGCCAGCAGTGCAAGGGGTACCTACGAGCAGTACTTC
few,TRBJ1-1,TRBV4-1,-,CASSQPRNTEAFF,TGCGCCAGCAGCCAACCCAGGAACACTGAAGCTTTCTTT
-,TRBJ2-2,TRBV5-1,TRBD1,CASSIRTGQDGELFF,TGCGCCAGCAGCATAAGGACAGGGCAGGACGGGGAGCTGTTTTTT
once,TRBJ2-3,TRBV6-4,TRBD2,CASSSSGLAGGRDTQYF,TGTGCCAGCAGTTCCTCGGGATTGGCGGGGGGGCGAGATACGCAGTATTTT
-,TRBJ2-1,TRBV19,-,CASSFGGPLGGNEQFF,TGTGCCAGTAGCTTCGGGGGGCCCCTGGGGGGGAATGAGCAGTTCTTC
-,TRBJ2-3,TRBV2,TRBD2,CASSEASVIGLAGAYTDTQYF,TGTGCCAGCAGTGAAGCCTCAGTTATTGGACTAGCGGGGGCCTACACAGATACGCAGTATTTT
-,TRBJ1-1,TRBV30,-,CAWSGQYTEAFF,TGTGCCTGGAGTGGACAGTACACTGAAGCTTTCTTT
-,TRBJ2-6,TRBV2,-,CASRRDSSGANVLTF,TGTGCCAGCAGACGAGACAGCTCTGGGGCCAACGTCCTGACTTTC
-,TRBJ2-7,TRBV28,TRBD1,CASSLRDRVYEQYF,TGTGCCAGCAGTTTAAGGGACAGGGTCTACGAGCAGTACTTC
once,TRBJ2-1,TRBV13,TRBD2,CASSPLGLAANEQFF,TGTGCCAGCAGCCCCCTGGGACTAGCAGCAAATGAGCAGTTCTTC
-,TRBJ2-7,TRBV7-9,-,CASMGAGFSYEQYF,TGTGCCAGCATGGGAGCGGGCTTCTCCTACGAGCAGTACTTC
-,TRBJ2-1,TRBV11-3,TRBD2,CASSPPSGGNNEQFF,TGTGCCAGCAGCCCGCCGAGCGGGGGCAACAATGAGCAGTTCTTC